This T cell receptor (beta chain) appears in the sequencing data of a study of T cells in tumors after PD-1 blockade. Turning to the study itself: Prior checkpoint blockade, systemic immunosuppressant use, or anti-cancer therapy within 4 weeks excluded patients.

Method: immunoSEQ multiplex PCR; TCRdb's copy keeps in-frame clones and lacks some. The repertoire holds 30,000 to 40,000 clones, with about three quarters as singletons. This clone has a handful of counts. Template: tumor biopsy or peripheral blood genomic DNA, roughly 600-6,004 ng per sample. This receptor was obtained from a human donor with basal cell carcinoma. The sample consisted of PBMCs, taken before anti-PD-1 treatment.

DNA of the CDR3: TGTGCCAGCAGCCAGGTCCCTGGGACAGGGCCAGCCCACGAGCAGTACTTC. Translated: CASSQVPGTGPAHEQYF. The chain recombines TRBV3-1 (or the pseudogene TRBV3-2) with TRBJ2-7, with 9 bases matching TRBD1. Germline assignment: CDR1 LGHDT and CDR2 YNNKEL (reference sequence). Unmatched junction bases numbered 14, after V lost 3 bases and J lost 5 bases. This CDR3 contains 17 residues.